A single sample gave rise to the 22 T cell receptor beta chains below, sequenced in a study of cytotoxic CD8 clonotypes in ibrutinib-treated CLL. The assay was immunoSEQ multiplex PCR, and TCRdb's table has in-frame clones only and misses some. The sample has approximately 300,000 clones; around four fifths are singletons. This sample comprised PBMCs, obtained before ibrutinib treatment. The source is a human donor with chronic lymphocytic leukemia.

The chain carries TRBV7-9 and TRBJ2-3; D is undetermined. The V gene's germline CDR1 is SEHNR and CDR2 FQNEAQ (reference sequence). Trimming removed 5 bases at V and 0 bases at J, with 15 bases between. The length of the CDR3 is 16 residues. This chain's CDR3 is CASSGLFELSTDTQYF. Here the CDR3 DNA reads TGTGCCAGCAGCGGCTTGTTCGAGCTTAGCACAGATACGCAGTATTTT.

V is TRBV7-9 and J is TRBJ1-3; D gene ambiguous. Germline-derived CDR1 and CDR2 are SEHNR and FQNEAQ (reference sequence). There are 17 residues in the CDR3. V shed 5 bases and J shed 0 bases, with 17 bases lying between them. The CDR3 nucleotides read TGTGCCAGCAGCCCCTCAGCCCGTAGAGACTCTGGAAACACCATATATTTT. It is translated as CASSPSARRDSGNTIYF.

This clone was counted a single time. The same CDR3 arises from other DNA sequences in this sample as well. This chain links TRBV28 with TRBJ2-7; D is unresolved. Germline V CDR1 and CDR2: MDHEN, SYDVKM. This CDR3 has 13 residues. V lost 3 bases and J lost 1, with 7 bases in between. CDR3 in amino acids: CASSLGGSYEQYF. CDR3 DNA: TGTGCCAGCAGTTTGGGCGGATCCTACGAGCAGTACTTC.

This clone turned up a few times. The rearrangement links TRBV28 to TRBJ1-2, with 8 bases lining up with TRBD1. The V segment lost 7 bases and the J segment 3 bases; nucleotides outside the gene matches: 4. The CDR3 length is 13 residues. Per germline, CDR1 MDHEN and CDR2 SYDVKM. The CDR3 sequence: CASIRGQDYGYTF. DNA for the CDR3: TGTGCCAGCATCAGGGGACAGGACTATGGCTACACCTTC.

This chain uses TRBV27 with TRBJ2-3; TRBD1 aligns across 10 bases. With 3 bases clipped from V and 3 bases from J, the junction kept 3 bases outside the gene matches. The CDR3 length is 15 residues. Germline-derived CDR1 and CDR2 are MNHEY and SMNVEV (reference sequence). The CDR3 DNA reads TGTGCCAGCAGTTTGCGGGGACAGGGGACAGATACGCAGTATTTT. Amino acid sequence: CASSLRGQGTDTQYF.

The chain couples TRBV6-5 to TRBJ2-7; a weak D match, TRBD1 (6 bases). CDR1 MNHEY and CDR2 SVGAGI come from the germline V gene. Trimming removed 4 bases at V and 6 bases at J, with 13 bases between. This CDR3 has 13 residues. The chain's CDR3 is CASSFTGPGEQYF. The CDR3 DNA is TGTGCCAGCAGTTTTACAGGGCCGGGCGAGCAGTACTTC.

This sequence joins TRBV6-1 and TRBJ1-5; unclear D gene. V lost 7 bases to trimming and J lost 7 bases, with 14 bases between them. This CDR3 region has 13 residues. The germline CDR1 and CDR2 sequences are MNHNS and SASEGT. The CDR3 DNA sequence: TGTGCCAGCAATAGAGACTTCGTGCAGCCCCAGCATTTT. This gives the protein CASNRDFVQPQHF.

This clone was counted once. The chain joins TRBV28 to TRBJ1-2; tentative D call: TRBD1 (5 bases). The CDR3 spans 17 residues. Trimming removed 5 bases from V and 2 bases from J, with 21 bases in between. The germline gives CDR1 MDHEN, CDR2 SYDVKM. The CDR3 DNA sequence: TGTGCCAGCAGTAACCGGGACTCAAGGGCCCCAAACTATGGCTACACCTTC. This sequence encodes CASSNRDSRAPNYGYTF.

The V gene is TRBV11-2, the J gene TRBJ2-7; no clear D gene. V was clipped by 0 bases and J by 6 bases, with 12 bases between them. CDR1 SGHAT and CDR2 FQNNGV come from the germline V gene. CDR3 size: 14 residues. The CDR3 DNA reads TGTGCCAGCAGCTTAGATACCCTGTATACCGAGCAGTACTTC. Translating gives CASSLDTLYTEQYF.

The chain has TRBV5-4 and TRBJ2-3, with D unclear. Looked up from germline, CDR1 is SGHNT and CDR2 is YYREEE (reference sequence). The V end was cut by 4 bases, the J end by 0 bases, with 12 bases between. CDR3 length: 15 amino acids. CDR3 bases: TGTGCCAGCAGCCCGATCGGCAGGAGCACAGATACGCAGTATTTT. It codes for CASSPIGRSTDTQYF.

This clone was seen more than once but under ten times. The V gene is TRBV30, the J gene TRBJ1-2; possible D gene TRBD1, 5 bases. V lost 3 bases and J 1 base, leaving 15 bases between the germline ends. This CDR3 spans 15 amino acids. Germline V gene lookup returns CDR1 GTSNPN and CDR2 SVGIG (reference sequence). The CDR3 DNA is TGTGCCTGGAGCGCTGGGACTGGATTTAACTATGGCTACACCTTC. Translated: CAWSAGTGFNYGYTF.

The chain couples TRBV4-1 to TRBJ2-3; possibly TRBD2 for D (5 bases). The CDR3 totals 15 residues. Between the trimmed V and J ends, which lost 4 bases and 1 base, there was a span of 12 bases. The V gene's germline CDR1 is MGHRA and CDR2 YSYEKL. The CDR3 loop reads CASSPRVSGTDTQYF. The CDR3 DNA is TGCGCCAGCAGCCCTCGGGTTAGCGGCACAGATACGCAGTATTTT.

V is TRBV5-1 and J is TRBJ2-3; no clear D gene. The CDR3 contains 15 residues. Trimming left V 3 bases short and J 0 bases short, with 11 bases between. Germline assignment: CDR1 SGHRS and CDR2 YFSETQ. CDR3 sequence: CASSWGQASTDTQYF. Here the CDR3 DNA reads TGCGCCAGCAGCTGGGGTCAGGCGAGCACAGATACGCAGTATTTT.

J is TRBJ2-7 and V is TRBV6-1, with 8 bases fitting TRBD1. There are 13 residues in the CDR3. The V gene end was trimmed by 6 bases and the J gene end by 2 bases; junction bases not matched to a gene: 3. The germline V gene has CDR1 MNHNS and CDR2 SASEGT. The CDR3 DNA sequence: TGTGCCAGCAGATCGGGACAGGCCTACGAGCAGTACTTC. This translates into CASRSGQAYEQYF.

CDR3 residues: CASSLLAGGLRETQYF. CDR3 nucleotides: TGTGCCAGCAGCCTCCTAGCGGGAGGGCTTCGGGAGACCCAGTACTTC. The chain is built from TRBV5-8 and TRBJ2-5; 12 bases match TRBD2. This CDR3 has 16 amino acids. The ends lost 4 bases at V and 5 bases at J; junction bases unmatched: 9. CDR1 and CDR2 from the germline V gene are SGHTS and YDEGEE.

The chain combines TRBV30 with TRBJ2-3, with 10 bases lining up with TRBD2. This CDR3 contains 17 residues. Germline loops: CDR1 GTSNPN, CDR2 SVGIG (reference sequence). V was pared by 8 bases and J by 0 bases, with 14 bases of the junction left unmatched. The CDR3 here is CAAEGSGRAASTDTQYF. The CDR3 DNA reads as TGTGCCGCCGAGGGGAGCGGGAGGGCCGCTAGCACAGATACGCAGTATTTT.

This sequence joins TRBV30 and TRBJ1-5; D is perhaps TRBD1 (5 bases). Germline V gene lookup returns CDR1 GTSNPN and CDR2 SVGIG (reference sequence). This CDR3 comprises 15 residues. The V gene lost 2 bases and the J gene lost 0 bases, with 11 bases spanning the gap. The chain's CDR3 is CAWSLGVNSNQPQHF. The CDR3 DNA sequence: TGTGCCTGGAGTCTGGGGGTGAATAGCAATCAGCCCCAGCATTTT.

This clone occurred a few times. CDR3 sequence reads: CASSLASTHNEQFF. CDR3 sequence (DNA): TGTGCCAGCAGTTTAGCGTCTACTCACAATGAGCAGTTCTTC. The chain has TRBV28 and TRBJ2-1; D not certain. V lost 2 bases and J 5 bases, leaving 10 bases between the germline ends. CDR3 size: 14 residues. Germline CDR1 reads MDHEN; CDR2 reads SYDVKM.

The V call is TRBV6-5, the J call TRBJ2-7; 11 bases line up with TRBD2. CDR1 is MNHEY, CDR2 SVGAGI, per germline. CDR3 length: 14 residues. V trimming: 6 bases; J trimming: 6 bases; junction bases outside the gene matches: 7. CDR3 nucleotides: TGTGCCAGCAGCTTAGCGGGAGGGGGGCTCGAGCAGTACTTC. It is translated as CASSLAGGGLEQYF.

This chain links TRBV6-1 with TRBJ1-2, with 7 positions matching TRBD1. CDR1 and CDR2 (germline): MNHNS, SASEGT. Trimming took 5 bases from V and 5 from J; bases not matched to a gene: 5. CDR3 length: 13 residues. This CDR3 is CASSPTGPYGYTF. The CDR3 nucleotides read TGTGCCAGCAGTCCGACAGGGCCTTATGGCTACACCTTC.

The rearrangement uses TRBV18 and TRBJ1-3; D is unresolved. The V end was cut by 2 bases, the J end by 0 bases, with 14 bases between. Germline V gene sequence: CDR1 KGHSH, CDR2 LQKENI. This CDR3 spans 17 amino acids. The CDR3 loop reads CASSPSPPANSGNTIYF. The CDR3, as DNA: TGTGCCAGCTCACCAAGTCCCCCAGCTAACTCTGGAAACACCATATATTTT. Full variable domain (remainder filled in from reference TRBV18 and TRBJ1-3): NAGVMQNPRHLVRRRGQEARLRCSPMKGHSHVYWYRQLPEEGLKFMVYLQKENIIDESGMPKERFSAEFPKEGPSILRIQQVVRGDSAAYFCASSPSPPANSGNTIYFGEGSWLTVV.

The chain links TRBV7-3 to TRBJ2-7, with D uncertain. The germline V gene has CDR1 SGHTA and CDR2 FQGTGA. V was shortened by 2 bases and J by 0 bases, with 5 bases between the two germline ends. The CDR3 contains 13 residues. This CDR3 reads CASSLSHSYEQYF. DNA of the CDR3: TGTGCCAGCAGCTTATCACACTCCTACGAGCAGTACTTC.